This is a list of T cell receptor beta chains from one sample in a study of vaccination effects on CD4 cells after COVID-19. Antigens for these TCRs are unknown. TCRdb's table, derived via immunoSEQ multiplex PCR, lists solely in-frame clones and lacks some. There are around 40,000 clones in the sample; roughly 72% occur only once, and over 8.5% lies in the top ten. The sample consisted of CD4+ T cells from PBMCs cultured without peptide, taken after COVID-19 vaccination. The receptors derive from a human donor who received a COVID-19 vaccine. CDR3s include the opening cysteine and the closing phenylalanine or tryptophan. Each record gives: V gene, J gene, CDR3 protein.

TRBV30	TRBJ1-2	CAWREEGASYGYTF
TRBV29-1	TRBJ1-5	CSVGQAYNQPQHF
TRBV29-1	TRBJ2-1	CSVTTRGTGRTYNEQFF
TRBV7-2	TRBJ2-1	CASSLLIGRYNEQFF
TRBV12-3/TRBV12-4	TRBJ1-2	CASSPSEGNGYTF
TRBV6-1	TRBJ2-3	CASSEGNRNTDTQYF
TRBV6-5	TRBJ1-5	CASGAGGNQPQHF
TRBV27	TRBJ1-2	CASRLGGSYGYTF
TRBV3-1/TRBV3-2	TRBJ1-1	CASSHPIISTVNTEAFF
TRBV9	TRBJ1-6	CASSVEKDSPLHF
TRBV10-3	TRBJ2-5	CAISAVGGETQYF
TRBV29-1	TRBJ2-7	CSVEKGAYEQYF
TRBV6-6	TRBJ1-1	CASSRGQGLSWSTEAFF
TRBV6-5	TRBJ2-7	CASSPTSGYYEQYF
TRBV25-1	TRBJ1-2	CASRRSTGLYGYTF
TRBV7-8	TRBJ2-1	CASSLLAGLSSYNEQFF
TRBV13	TRBJ1-4	CASSVGQGTEKLFF
TRBV5-6	TRBJ1-1	CASSPTQGRGTEAFF
TRBV9	TRBJ2-5	CASSYGTSGKETQYF
TRBV25-1	TRBJ1-2	CASSELGTSDTHYGYTF
TRBV6-2/TRBV6-3	TRBJ1-5	CASSYIGDGDQPQHF
TRBV5-8	TRBJ1-1	CASSSSPRWGATEAFF
TRBV25-1	TRBJ1-1	CASSVDRSGTEAFF
TRBV7-8	TRBJ2-7	CASSLGLPDGPYEQYF
TRBV24-1	TRBJ2-5	CATSAQGETQYF
TRBV18	TRBJ2-3	CASSPVGGPAPDTQYF
TRBV7-9	TRBJ2-3	CASSFPILAGTQYF
TRBV19	TRBJ1-2	CASSSVTGVYGYTF
TRBV11-3	TRBJ2-1	CASSLAEGNEQFF
TRBV6-5	TRBJ2-7	CASSSLTPYEQYF
TRBV21-1	TRBJ2-3	CASSSGTGATPTDTQYF
TRBV5-1	TRBJ2-3	CASSLDGRLASDTQYF
TRBV2	TRBJ2-3	CASRRTGTTDTQYF
TRBV6-5	TRBJ2-7	CASTGGAYEQYF
TRBV14	TRBJ2-3	CASSRDLTSTDTQYF
TRBV7-9	TRBJ1-5	CASSSQGLSNQPQHF
TRBV3-1/TRBV3-2	TRBJ2-2	CASSQGQGTGELFF
TRBV6-1	TRBJ2-7	CASSEGDIRWEQYF
TRBV5-6	TRBJ2-2	CASSSLGLAGGPGELFF
TRBV27	TRBJ2-3	CASSFRGALTDTQYF
TRBV6-5	TRBJ2-2	CASRWTANEAGELFF
TRBV29-1	TRBJ1-2	CSAGQGALGGYTF
TRBV11-2	TRBJ2-1	CASSFDNEQFF
TRBV6-2/TRBV6-3	TRBJ1-1	CASSFPDRTEAFF
TRBV18	TRBJ2-7	CASSLDRKITEQYF